This TCR beta chain was profiled in a study of T cells in Graves' hyperthyroidism and ophthalmopathy. Each ophthalmopathy patient scored at least 3 on the Clinical Activity Score and at least 4 on NOSPECS grade, with duration under 3 months. This clonotype came up many times. The CDR3 is 17 amino acids. J gave up 5 bases and V 5 bases, and 14 bases lay outside the gene matches. There were TCR beta CDR3 regions amplified from RNA transcripts. HTBI primers were employed in a first-round RT-PCR of the TCR CDR3. One entry per CDR3 protein results from TCRdb running MiXCR on the multiplex PCR reads. The data show tens of thousands of distinct CDR3 sequences, approximately 52% seen once.

The chain is built from TRBV12-3 or TRBV12-4 and TRBJ2-5; 10 bases match TRBD1. The receptor was isolated from a woman between 40 and 55 years old with Graves' ophthalmopathy. The sequencing sample was made of blood. DNA for the CDR3: TGTGCCAGCAGTGTCGATCCGGGACAGGGGTCTAGGGAGACCCAGTACTTC. Encoded protein: CASSVDPGQGSRETQYF.